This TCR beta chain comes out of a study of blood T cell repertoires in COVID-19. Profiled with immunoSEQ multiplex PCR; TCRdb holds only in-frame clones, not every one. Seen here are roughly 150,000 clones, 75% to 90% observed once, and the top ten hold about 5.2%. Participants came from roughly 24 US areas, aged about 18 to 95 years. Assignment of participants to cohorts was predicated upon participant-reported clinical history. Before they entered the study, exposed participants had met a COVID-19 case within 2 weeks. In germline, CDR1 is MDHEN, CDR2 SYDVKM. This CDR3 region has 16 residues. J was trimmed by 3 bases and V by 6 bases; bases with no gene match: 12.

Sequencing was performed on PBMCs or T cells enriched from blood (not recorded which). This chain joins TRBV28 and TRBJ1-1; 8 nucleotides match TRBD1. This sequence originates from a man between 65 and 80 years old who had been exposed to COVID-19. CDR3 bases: TGTGCCAGCAGCCTCCTCCTGGGGACAGGCTACACTGAAGCTTTCTTT. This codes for CASSLLLGTGYTEAFF.